The 14 T cell receptor beta chains reported below all come from one sample, sequenced in a study of T cells in women clearing cervical HPV infection. Using immunoSEQ multiplex PCR, the repertoire was profiled, and TCRdb retains in-frame clones only, with some absent. There are some 40,000 clones in the sample, with about 6.8% held by the top ten. Sequencing used blood buffy coat. All receptors come from a woman between 18 and 70 years old with a cervical HPV16 infection that either progressed to CIN3+ or cleared (not recorded which).

On this clone itself: The sequence runs out 3 residues before the end of the CDR3; the remainder is reconstructed from the germline J gene. This sequence joins TRBV5-8 and TRBJ2-7; 10 bases match TRBD2. This CDR3 contains 15 residues. The germline gives CDR1 SGHTS, CDR2 YDEGEE. V was pared by 4 bases and J by 0 bases, with 4 bases of the junction left unmatched. The CDR3 sequence is CASSPTSGFSYEQYF. The CDR3 DNA, read in part, is TGTGCCAGCAGCCCGACTAGCGGGTTCTCCTACGAG.

Comments on this clone: The CDR3 extends 3 residues past the end of the read, so its final part is completed from the germline J gene. The chain links TRBV5-1 to TRBJ1-6, with D possibly matching TRBD1 (5 bases). Germline V gene lookup returns CDR1 SGHRS and CDR2 YFSETQ. This CDR3 is 15 amino acids long. V was pared by 3 bases and J by 1 base, with 8 bases between. The sequenced CDR3 bases are TGCGCCAGCAGCTACGGACAATCCTATAATTCACCC. This sequence encodes CASSYGQSYNSP. The entire CDR3 protein reads CASSYGQSYNSPLHF.

With respect to this clone: The CDR3 extends 3 residues past the end of the read, so its final part is completed from the germline J gene. V is TRBV12-5 and J is TRBJ2-3, with 8 bases fitting TRBD2. After removal of 3 bases from V and 8 bases from J, the junction contained 25 bases not matched to a gene. The CDR3 extends over 20 amino acids. Germline V gene data show CDR1 as LGHNT and CDR2 as FRNRAP. CDR3 sequence reads: CASGFSRGGRGPPTLGTQYF. Partial CDR3 DNA: TGTGCTAGTGGTTTTTCTCGGGGGGGCAGGGGTCCTCCCACACTTGGTACG.

Comment on this clone: The observed sequence ends 3 residues before the CDR3 terminus, with the missing tail filled in from the germline J gene. The rearrangement uses TRBV19 and TRBJ1-1; D may be TRBD1 (5 bases). CDR3 length: 15 residues. V was trimmed by 5 bases and J by 4 bases, leaving 17 bases between them. Germline CDR1 and CDR2: LNHDA and SQIVND (reference sequence). CDR3 bases read: TGTGCCAGTAGTGTTCCTGACAGTTTAGGCACTGAA. It is translated as CASSVPDSLGTE. The complete CDR3 sequence is CASSVPDSLGTEAFF.

In regard to this clone: The missing CDR3 end, 3 residues past where the read stops, is filled in from the germline J gene. The chain carries TRBV7-7 and TRBJ2-1; 7 positions agree with TRBD2. This CDR3 comprises 15 residues. Germline CDR1 and CDR2: SSHAT and FNYEAQ (reference sequence). V gave up 2 bases and J gave up 5 bases; unmatched junction bases: 6. The CDR3 reads CASSLLAGENNEQFF. The sequenced part of the CDR3 DNA is TGTGCCAGCAGCTTACTTGCGGGAGAAAACAATGAG.

Points on this clone: The sequence runs out 3 residues before the end of the CDR3; the remainder is reconstructed from the germline J gene. The chain joins TRBV5-1 to TRBJ2-1; 7 nucleotides align to TRBD2. This CDR3 has 14 residues. Trimming at V came to 3 bases and at J to 7 bases, leaving 7 bases not matched to a gene. Germline CDR1 is SGHRS and CDR2 is YFSETQ. CDR3 in amino acids: CASSWTSGGNEQFF. CDR3 DNA, as far as it was read: TGCGCCAGCAGCTGGACTAGTGGGGGGAATGAG.

As concerns this clone: The read is 3 residues too short to cover the CDR3 end, so that end is filled in from the germline J gene. The chain couples TRBV5-1 to TRBJ2-3; 9 bases agree with TRBD2. The CDR3 contains 18 residues. In germline, CDR1 is SGHRS, CDR2 YFSETQ. The sequenced part of the CDR3 DNA is TGCGCCAGCAGCGTGCCGTTGGGGATGAAAGCGGGGGGAGAGACG. Encoded protein: CASSVPLGMKAGGET. The complete CDR3 reads CASSVPLGMKAGGETQYF.

Remarks on this clone: The CDR3 goes on 3 residues after the read ends, and that part is filled in from the germline J gene. This sequence joins TRBV5-6 and TRBJ2-7; D is uncertain. CDR3 length: 12 amino acids. Trimming took 1 base from V and 3 from J, leaving 5 bases between them. Germline lookup yields CDR1 SGHDT and CDR2 YYEEEE. The CDR3 spells CASSLNGYEQYF. The part of the CDR3 DNA that was read is TGTGCCAGCAGCTTGAACGGCTACGAG.

About this clone: The read finishes 3 residues shy of the CDR3 end, and the germline J gene is used to complete it. The rearrangement uses TRBV7-9 and TRBJ2-1; 7 nucleotides align to TRBD2. Germline CDR1 reads SEHNR; CDR2 reads FQNEAQ (reference sequence). The CDR3 loop spans 14 amino acids. Trimming cost V 8 bases and J 3 bases; bases outside gene matches: 7. The covered CDR3 bases are TGTGCCAGCCAAGACGGGGGGAGCTACAATGAG. Its translation: CASQDGGSYNE. The CDR3 in its entirety is CASQDGGSYNEQFF. Combining the CDR3 with reference TRBV7-9 and TRBJ2-1 gives the whole variable domain DTGVSQNPRHKITKRGQNVTFRCDPISEHNRLYWYRQTLGQGPEFLTYFQNEAQLEKSRLLSDRFSAERPKGSFSTLEIQRTEQGDSAMYLCASQDGGSYNEQFFGPGTRLTVL.

Comments on this clone: The CDR3 end is not reached by the read, which stops 3 residues before it; the germline J gene fills it in. The chain joins TRBV5-4 to TRBJ1-2; D ambiguous. The CDR3 contains 16 residues. Per the germline V gene, CDR1 is SGHNT and CDR2 is YYREEE (reference sequence). The DNA read from the CDR3 is TGTGCCAGCAGCTCCAAGGCACGTAGCTCCTACAATGAC. As protein: CASSSKARSSYND. From start to end, the CDR3 is CASSSKARSSYNDYTF. Full variable domain (remainder filled in from reference TRBV5-4 and TRBJ1-2): ETGVTQSPTHLIKTRGQQVTLRCSSQSGHNTVSWYQQALGQGPQFIFQYYREEENGRGNFPPRFSGLQFPNYSSELNVNALELDDSALYLCASSSKARSSYNDYTFGSGTRLTVV.

With respect to this clone: The CDR3 end falls 3 residues outside the read, so it is completed with the germline J gene. The chain couples TRBV5-1 to TRBJ2-7; 12 bases align to TRBD2. Germline trimming cut 4 bases from V and 4 bases from J; bases unmatched to any gene: 9. The CDR3 is 16 amino acids. CDR1 SGHRS and CDR2 YFSETQ come from the germline V gene. This CDR3 is CASSLTPLAGGYEQYF. The CDR3 DNA, read in part, is TGCGCCAGCAGCCTGACACCACTAGCGGGAGGTTACGAG. Variable domain in full (rest from reference TRBV5-1 and TRBJ2-7): KAGVTQTPRYLIKTRGQQVTLSCSPISGHRSVSWYQQTPGQGLQFLFEYFSETQRNKGNFPGRFSGRQFSNSRSEMNVSTLELGDSALYLCASSLTPLAGGYEQYFGPGTRLTVT.

Points on this clone: The read ends 3 residues before the CDR3 terminus; that terminus is restored from the germline J gene. The chain recombines TRBV2 with TRBJ1-1; the D is unclear. The CDR3 length is 19 residues. Germline V gene lookup returns CDR1 SNHLY and CDR2 FYNNEI. V was shortened by 6 bases and J by 1 base, with 27 bases between the two germline ends. This CDR3 reads CASSEIVPGMGIGNTEAFF. The CDR3 DNA, read in part, is TGTGCCAGCAGCGAGATCGTCCCTGGTATGGGCATAGGGAACACTGAA.

On this clone: Coverage ceases 3 residues before the CDR3 finishes, and the germline J gene fills in the end. The J gene is TRBJ2-2, the V gene TRBV5-1, with 12 nucleotides matching TRBD1. Germline lookup yields CDR1 SGHRS and CDR2 YFSETQ. The CDR3 has 15 residues. The covered CDR3 bases are TGCGCCAGCAGCCCCGGGACAGGGGGCGATGAAAAG. Translated, it gives CASSPGTGGDEK. The whole CDR3 sequence reads CASSPGTGGDEKLFF.

For this clone: From the germline J gene comes the end of the CDR3, since the read stops 3 residues before it. This chain joins TRBV28 and TRBJ2-2, with D unresolved. Trimming removed 3 bases from V and 5 bases from J, with 4 bases in between. From germline, CDR1 is MDHEN and CDR2 SYDVKM. The length of the CDR3 is 12 residues. CDR3 residues: CASSFSTGELFF. CDR3 DNA (partial): TGTGCCAGCAGTTTCTCGACCGGGGAG. Full variable domain (missing parts from reference TRBV28 and TRBJ2-2): DVKVTQSSRYLVKRTGEKVFLECVQDMDHENMFWYRQDPGLGLRLIYFSYDVKMKEKGDIPEGYSVSREKKERFSLILESASTNQTSMYLCASSFSTGELFFGEGSRLTVL.